The 24 T cell receptor beta chains given below trace back to one sample, sequenced in a study of radiation and T cells in renal cell carcinoma. Time point given: baseline pretreatment blood. Treatment given: 15 Gy SBRT to primary tumor, nephrectomy 4 weeks later. Using immunoSEQ multiplex PCR, the repertoire was profiled, and TCRdb retains in-frame clones only, with some absent. Of about 95,000 clones listed, approximately 86% are singletons. This sample comprised blood, obtained from a patient whose treatment included radiotherapy and nephrectomy. Receptor source: a man over 45 with renal cell carcinoma.

The chain is built from TRBV6-6 and TRBJ2-2; tentatively, D is TRBD1 (6 bases). There are 14 residues in the CDR3. CDR1 and CDR2 (germline): MNHNY, SVGAGI (reference sequence). Deletions cut 6 bases from V and 1 base from J, with 9 bases between. Written as DNA, the CDR3 is TGTGCCAGCAGCCTAGGGGGGAACACCGGGGAGCTGTTTTTT. It is translated as CASSLGGNTGELFF.

The chain has TRBV29-1 and TRBJ2-1, with 8 bases matching TRBD2. The V and J ends lost 4 bases and 7 bases, in that order; junction bases with no gene match: 9. The germline CDR1 and CDR2 sequences are SQVTM and ANQGSEA. CDR3 size: 14 residues. CDR3 residues: CSVAAAGEVNEQFF. As DNA, the CDR3 is TGCAGCGTTGCTGCAGCGGGAGAAGTAAATGAGCAGTTCTTC.

In nucleotides, the CDR3 is TGCAGCGTTGAAGATCCAGGGTGGACGCAGTATTTT. It yields the protein CSVEDPGWTQYF. V usage is TRBV29-1 and J usage is TRBJ2-3; perhaps TRBD1 as D (5 bases). Trimming took off 0 bases at V and 9 bases at J, with 10 bases between the two ends. Looked up from germline, CDR1 is SQVTM and CDR2 is ANQGSEA. This CDR3 has 12 residues.

The chain has TRBV5-6 and TRBJ2-1; D is unclear. From germline, CDR1 is SGHDT and CDR2 YYEEEE. This CDR3 has 16 amino acids. The V end was cut by 1 base, the J end by 10 bases, with 21 bases between. The CDR3 loop reads CASSLLPDEYNVEQFF. CDR3 coding DNA: TGTGCCAGCAGCTTGCTGCCGGACGAGTACAATGTGGAGCAGTTCTTC.

V and J are TRBV7-8 and TRBJ2-3; 8 bases agree with TRBD1. With 1 base clipped from V and 6 bases from J, the junction kept 6 bases outside the gene matches. The CDR3 length is 15 residues. The V gene's germline CDR1 is SGHVS and CDR2 FQNEAQ. CDR3 loop: CASSLGPTGADTQYF. CDR3 in DNA: TGTGCCAGCAGCTTAGGACCGACAGGGGCGGATACGCAGTATTTT. The variable domain in full, completed from reference TRBV7-8 and TRBJ2-3, reads GAGVSQSPRYKVAKRGQDVALRCDPISGHVSLFWYQQALGQGPEFLTYFQNEAQLDKSGLPSDRFFAERPEGSVSTLKIQRTQQEDSAVYLCASSLGPTGADTQYFGPGTRLTVL.

This chain connects TRBV29-1 to TRBJ2-3; TRBD2 agrees at 10 bases. The CDR3 extends over 12 amino acids. Losses at the gene ends were 4 bases for V and 15 bases for J; bases not matched to a gene: 10. CDR1 is SQVTM and CDR2 is ANQGSEA in the germline V gene. The CDR3 bases are TGCAGCGTTGTCCAAACCGGGACTAGCGAATATTTT. It codes for CSVVQTGTSEYF.

Only a few counts were recorded for this clone. The genes are TRBV9 and TRBJ1-3; tentatively, D is TRBD1 (5 bases). V lost 3 bases, J lost 0 bases, and 7 bases lay in between. Looked up from germline, CDR1 is SGDLS and CDR2 is YYNGEE. This CDR3 has 14 amino acids. CDR3 in DNA: TGTGCCAGCAGCGCGGGACTCTCTGGAAACACCATATATTTT. It is translated as CASSAGLSGNTIYF.

V gene TRBV9 combines with J gene TRBJ2-5; 10 bases match TRBD1. TRBJ2-7 explains the end of the DNA better; the J call may be wrong. Germline CDR1 is SGDLS and CDR2 is YYNGEE. This CDR3 has 14 amino acids. The CDR3, as DNA: TGTGCCAGCAGCGTGGGGACAGGGGACTACGAGCAGTACTTC. Amino acids: CASSVGTGDYEQYF.

The chain uses TRBV10-3 and TRBJ2-3; 9 nucleotides match TRBD2. This CDR3 has 18 residues. J was trimmed by 1 base and V by 0 bases; bases with no gene match: 8. Germline V CDR1 and CDR2: ENHRY, SYGVKD. The CDR3 is CAISESQVSGGGTDTQYF. For the CDR3, the DNA is TGTGCCATCAGTGAGTCGCAGGTTAGCGGGGGTGGCACAGATACGCAGTATTTT.

This sequence joins TRBV7-6 and TRBJ1-4; maybe TRBD1 (5 bases). This CDR3 comprises 15 residues. V dropped 3 bases and J dropped 8 bases, with 16 bases sitting between them. The germline V gene encodes CDR1 SGHVS and CDR2 FNYEAQ. The CDR3 protein is CASSLLGLRGEKLFF. Here the CDR3 DNA reads TGTGCCAGCAGCTTGCTGGGACTGAGGGGCGAAAAACTGTTTTTT.

The J gene is TRBJ2-2, the V gene TRBV6-5; the D is unclear. V gave up 2 bases and J gave up 3 bases, with 7 bases separating them. CDR3 length equals 14 residues. Germline CDR1 MNHEY, CDR2 SVGAGI. Here the CDR3 reads CASSYSLHTGELFF. Here the CDR3 DNA reads TGTGCCAGCAGTTACAGTCTGCACACCGGGGAGCTGTTTTTT.

V and J are TRBV2 and TRBJ2-3, with 10 nucleotides matching TRBD1. V shed 8 bases and J 3 bases; nucleotides not matched to a gene: 5. Germline loops: CDR1 SNHLY, CDR2 FYNNEI. The CDR3 is made up of 14 amino acids. Here the CDR3 DNA reads TGTGCCAGCCAGACAGGGGGCTTTACAGATACGCAGTATTTT. It is translated as CASQTGGFTDTQYF.

This clone was seen only a few times. This chain links TRBV2 with TRBJ1-5, with D possibly matching TRBD1 (5 bases). V was clipped by 10 bases and J by 7 bases, with 14 bases between them. CDR1 and CDR2 (germline): SNHLY, FYNNEI. The CDR3 is 12 residues long. CDR3 nucleotides: TGTGCCACGGGGGGGTTGGTCCAGCCCCAGCATTTT. Protein sequence: CATGGLVQPQHF.

Worth noting for this clone: One end of the junction does not line up with germline, which may come from a read error. This sequence joins TRBV7-7 and TRBJ2-1; the match to TRBD1 covers 7 bases. The CDR3 is 15 residues long. Germline CDR1 reads SSHAT; CDR2 reads FNYEAQ (reference sequence). CDR3 DNA sequence: TGTGCTAGCAGTCAGACAGGGCCTCCGTCTGTTGAGCAGTTCTTC. Translation: CASSQTGPPSVEQFF. Together with reference TRBV7-7 and TRBJ2-1, the CDR3 gives the full variable domain: GAGVSQSPRYKVTKRGQDVTLRCDPISSHATLYWYQQALGQGPEFLTYFNYEAQPDKSGLPSDRFSAERPEGSISTLTIQRTEQRDSAMYRCASSQTGPPSVEQFFGPGTRLTVL.

The chain employs TRBV10-3 and TRBJ1-2; D gene unclear. Germline CDR1 reads ENHRY; CDR2 reads SYGVKD. CDR3 length: 13 amino acids. V was pared by 7 bases and J by 4 bases, with 13 bases between. The CDR3 reads CAIMAERTYGYTF. Here the CDR3 DNA reads TGTGCCATCATGGCAGAGCGTACCTATGGCTACACCTTC.

The chain joins TRBV19 to TRBJ2-3, with a tentative D call TRBD1 (5 bases). Trimming removed 1 base from V and 6 bases from J, with 8 bases in between. Looked up from germline, CDR1 is LNHDA and CDR2 is SQIVND (reference sequence). The CDR3 sequence is 13 residues long. The CDR3 region has the DNA TGTGCCAGTAGTATAGGTGGGGCGGATACGCAGTATTTT. It is translated as CASSIGGADTQYF.

The chain recombines TRBV7-6 with TRBJ2-2; possible D gene TRBD1, 5 bases. Looked up from germline, CDR1 is SGHVS and CDR2 is FNYEAQ. V dropped 1 base and J dropped 5 bases, with 20 bases sitting between them. The CDR3 is 18 residues long. The CDR3 nucleotides read TGTGCCAGCAGCTTAGTCGAATCCCGCAGGGCTGGGACCGGGGAGCTGTTTTTT. This encodes CASSLVESRRAGTGELFF.

This sequence joins TRBV7-2 and TRBJ2-3; D gene ambiguous. The germline CDR1 and CDR2 sequences are SGHTA and FQGNSA. The CDR3 has 15 residues. Trimming took 5 bases from V and 1 from J, leaving 13 bases between them. CDR3 region: CASSPLGQGTDTQYF. The DNA for the CDR3 is TGTGCCAGCAGCCCGCTGGGCCAGGGCACAGATACGCAGTATTTT.

This clone appeared a few times. The chain recombines TRBV18 with TRBJ1-1, with a possible D match to TRBD1 (5 bases). Germline-derived CDR1 and CDR2 are KGHSH and LQKENI. Trimming removed 6 bases from V and 6 bases from J, with 11 bases in between. This CDR3 region has 12 residues. The CDR3 spells CASSYRQSEAFF. In nucleotides, the CDR3 is TGTGCCAGCTCGTACAGGCAATCTGAAGCTTTCTTT.

The V call is TRBV9, the J call TRBJ2-3, with TRBD2 identical over 13 bases. J gave up 6 bases and V 0 bases, and 4 bases lay outside the gene matches. The CDR3 is made up of 16 amino acids. Germline V CDR1 and CDR2: SGDLS, YYNGEE. The CDR3, as DNA: TGTGCCAGCAGCGTAGAACTAGCGGGGGGGCTCGATACGCAGTATTTT. Its protein is CASSVELAGGLDTQYF. Variable domain in full (rest from reference TRBV9 and TRBJ2-3): DSGVTQTPKHLITATGQRVTLRCSPRSGDLSVYWYQQSLDQGLQFLIQYYNGEERAKGNILERFSAQQFPDLHSELNLSSLELGDSALYFCASSVELAGGLDTQYFGPGTRLTVL.

This chain uses TRBV2 with TRBJ2-7; TRBD2 might be the D (6 bases). The germline V gene has CDR1 SNHLY and CDR2 FYNNEI. Trimming left V 8 bases short and J 2 bases short, with 16 bases between. The length of the CDR3 is 14 residues. The CDR3 coding sequence is TGTGCCAGCCAGCCGGGACTCTTGGCCTACGAGCAGTACTTC. Amino acids: CASQPGLLAYEQYF. Drawing the rest from reference TRBV2 and TRBJ2-7, the complete variable domain is EPEVTQTPSHQVTQMGQEVILRCVPISNHLYFYWYRQILGQKVEFLVSFYNNEISEKSEIFDDQFSVERPDGSNFTLKIRSTKLEDSAMYFCASQPGLLAYEQYFGPGTRLTVT.

The genes are TRBV19 and TRBJ2-2; no firm D call. The V end lost 3 bases, the J end lost 0 bases, and 5 bases lay between the germline ends. The CDR3 runs to 14 residues. Germline assignment: CDR1 LNHDA and CDR2 SQIVND (reference sequence). CDR3 DNA sequence: TGTGCCAGTAGTATCCTAGCGAACACCGGGGAGCTGTTTTTT. This gives the protein CASSILANTGELFF.

The chain uses TRBV6-5 and TRBJ2-7; D uncertain. Germline V gene data show CDR1 as MNHEY and CDR2 as SVGAGI. V shed 6 bases and J shed 1 base, with 13 bases lying between them. CDR3 size: 14 residues. The CDR3 reads CASSHDSPSYEQYF. CDR3 in DNA: TGTGCCAGCAGCCACGACTCGCCATCCTACGAGCAGTACTTC.

The V gene is TRBV4-2, the J gene TRBJ1-2; D gene ambiguous. Germline V gene data show CDR1 as LGHNA and CDR2 as YNFKEQ. The CDR3 runs to 15 residues. The ends were cut back, 0 bases at V and 0 bases at J, with 8 bases in the middle. CDR3 sequence (DNA): TGTGCCAGCAGCCAAGATCGGGCAGCTAACTATGGCTACACCTTC. Amino acid sequence: CASSQDRAANYGYTF.